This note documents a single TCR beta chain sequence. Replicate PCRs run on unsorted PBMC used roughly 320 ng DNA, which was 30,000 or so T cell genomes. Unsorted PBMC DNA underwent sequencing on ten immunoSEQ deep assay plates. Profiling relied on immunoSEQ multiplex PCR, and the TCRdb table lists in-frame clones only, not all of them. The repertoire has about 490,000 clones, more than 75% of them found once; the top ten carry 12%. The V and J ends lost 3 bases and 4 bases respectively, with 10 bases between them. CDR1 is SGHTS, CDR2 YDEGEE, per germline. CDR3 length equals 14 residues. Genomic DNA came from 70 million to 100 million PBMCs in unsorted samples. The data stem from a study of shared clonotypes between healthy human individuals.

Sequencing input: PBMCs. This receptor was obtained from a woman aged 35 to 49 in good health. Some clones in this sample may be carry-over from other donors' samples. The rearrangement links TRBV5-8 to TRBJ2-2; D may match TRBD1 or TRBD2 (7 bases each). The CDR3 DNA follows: TGTGCCAGCAGCTCCAGGGGGGGCACCGGGGAGCTGTTTTTT. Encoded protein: CASSSRGGTGELFF.